This TCR beta chain was obtained from a study of human T cells and chemical hapten exposure. The overall study: Each patient's scalp received weekly diphenylcyclopropenone throughout the approximately 25-week study. The study, taken as a whole, reports: Significantly greater numbers of large CDR3 similarity clusters came from expanded TCRs than from controls.

Notes on this clonotype: The antigen remains undetermined.

TCRdb processed the RACE reads anew with MiXCR; each CDR3 protein has one entry. Of about 270,000 distinct CDR3 sequences listed, about 7.7% were seen once; the top ten hold 0.9% to 1.5%. This CDR3 is 15 amino acids long. V gave up 3 bases and J gave up 2 bases; unmatched junction bases: 6. Germline lookup yields CDR1 DFQATT and CDR2 SNEGSKA (reference sequence). Indicated time point: pre-sensitization, week 0. Treatment in this sample: therapeutic diphenylcyclopropenone sensitization with weekly scalp DPC. The sample here was whole blood, taken in connection with sensitization to the hapten diphenylcyclopropenone (DPC). The J gene is TRBJ1-3, the V gene TRBV20-1; 8 bases align to TRBD1. This TCR was sampled from a man aged 18 to 29 with alopecia areata. Some clones in this sample may be carry-over from other donors' samples. This CDR3 reads CSARLQGAAGNTIYF. For the CDR3, the DNA is TGCAGTGCTAGGCTCCAGGGGGCTGCTGGAAACACCATATATTTT.